The present entry profiles one T cell receptor beta chain with its context. Its antigen remains unknown. The entry originates in a study of OX40 agonist ivuxolimab in advanced cancers. Study information: A male proportion of just over 80% was recorded, with mean age roughly 60 years and range about 23 to 80. Eligibility admitted prior anti-PD-1, anti-PD-L1 or anti-CTLA-4 therapy; around 38% had some. The study's findings and limits: The average count of expanded clones was higher among CD8+ T cells than among CD4+.

V shed 2 bases and J shed 4 bases, with 6 bases lying between them. Germline values: CDR1 SQVTM, CDR2 ANQGSEA. The CDR3 is made up of 11 amino acids. The repertoire was sequenced with immunoSEQ multiplex PCR; TCRdb's copy has only in-frame clones and lacks some. Of 25,000 to 35,000 clones listed, around 82% are singletons. The V gene is TRBV29-1, the J gene TRBJ2-7; no definite D call. Sample: CD4+ or CD8+ T cells sorted from blood, taken in a trial of the OX40 agonist ivuxolimab. The receptor comes from an adult with an advanced solid tumor such as melanoma, head and neck, liver or kidney cancer. In DNA form, the CDR3 reads TGCAGCGTTGAAAAGGGATACGAGCAGTACTTC. The encoded protein is CSVEKGYEQYF.